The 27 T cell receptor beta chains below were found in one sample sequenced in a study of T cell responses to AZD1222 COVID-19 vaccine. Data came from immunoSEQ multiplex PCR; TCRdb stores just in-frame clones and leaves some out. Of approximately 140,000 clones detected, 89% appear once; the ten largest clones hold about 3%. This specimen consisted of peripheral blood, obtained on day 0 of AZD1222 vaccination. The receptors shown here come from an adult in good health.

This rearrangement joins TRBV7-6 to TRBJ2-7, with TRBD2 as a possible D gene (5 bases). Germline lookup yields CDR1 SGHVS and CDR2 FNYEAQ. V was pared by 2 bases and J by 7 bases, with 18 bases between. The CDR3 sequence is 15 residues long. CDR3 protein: CASSLTAQAPGEQYF. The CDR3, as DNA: TGTGCCAGCAGCTTAACCGCCCAGGCCCCGGGGGAGCAGTACTTC.

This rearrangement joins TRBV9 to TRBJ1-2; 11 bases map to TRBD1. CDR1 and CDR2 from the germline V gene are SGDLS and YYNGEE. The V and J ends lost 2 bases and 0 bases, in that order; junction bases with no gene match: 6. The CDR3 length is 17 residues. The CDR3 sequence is CASSVGQGETANYGYTF. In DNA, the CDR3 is TGTGCCAGCAGCGTGGGACAGGGGGAGACAGCTAACTATGGCTACACCTTC.

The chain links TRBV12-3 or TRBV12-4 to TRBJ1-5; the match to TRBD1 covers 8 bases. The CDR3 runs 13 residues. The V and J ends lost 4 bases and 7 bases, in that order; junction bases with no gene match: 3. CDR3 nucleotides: TGTGCCAGCAGTTGGACAGGGTACCAGCCCCAGCATTTT. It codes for CASSWTGYQPQHF.

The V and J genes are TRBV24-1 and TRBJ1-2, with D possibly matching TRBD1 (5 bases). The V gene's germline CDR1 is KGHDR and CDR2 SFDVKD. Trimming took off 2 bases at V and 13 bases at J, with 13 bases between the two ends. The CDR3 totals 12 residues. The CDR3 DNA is TGTGCCACCAGTGATTACAACGGACAAAGCACCTTC. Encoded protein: CATSDYNGQSTF.

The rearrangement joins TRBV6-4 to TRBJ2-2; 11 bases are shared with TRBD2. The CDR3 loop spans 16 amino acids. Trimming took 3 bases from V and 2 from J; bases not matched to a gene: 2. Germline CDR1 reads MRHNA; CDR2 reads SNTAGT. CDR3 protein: CASSELAGANTGELFF. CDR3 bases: TGTGCCAGCAGTGAACTAGCGGGGGCAAACACCGGGGAGCTGTTTTTT.

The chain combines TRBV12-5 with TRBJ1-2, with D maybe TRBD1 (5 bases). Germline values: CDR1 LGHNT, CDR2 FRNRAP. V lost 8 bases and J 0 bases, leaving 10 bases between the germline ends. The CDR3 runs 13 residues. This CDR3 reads CASSPTANYGYTF. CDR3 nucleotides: TGTGCTAGTTCTCCGACAGCTAACTATGGCTACACCTTC.

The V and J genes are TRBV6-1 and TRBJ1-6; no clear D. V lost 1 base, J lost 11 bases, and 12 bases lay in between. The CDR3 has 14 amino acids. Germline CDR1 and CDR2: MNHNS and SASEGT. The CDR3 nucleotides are TGTGCCAGCAGTGAAGGGACGGTCAGAACACCCCTCCACTTT. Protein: CASSEGTVRTPLHF.

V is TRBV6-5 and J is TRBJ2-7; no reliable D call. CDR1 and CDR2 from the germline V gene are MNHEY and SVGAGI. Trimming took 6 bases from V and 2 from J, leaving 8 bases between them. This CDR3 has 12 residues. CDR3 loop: CASSRVPYEQYF. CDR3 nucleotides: TGTGCCAGCAGCCGAGTCCCCTACGAGCAGTACTTC.

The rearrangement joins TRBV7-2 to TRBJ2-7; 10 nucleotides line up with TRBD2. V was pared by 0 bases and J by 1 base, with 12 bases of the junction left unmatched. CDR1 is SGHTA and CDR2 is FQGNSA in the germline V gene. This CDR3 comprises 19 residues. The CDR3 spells CASSLAKSLAGAGSYEQYF. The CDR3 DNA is TGTGCCAGCAGCTTAGCGAAATCCCTAGCGGGAGCCGGGTCCTACGAGCAGTACTTC.

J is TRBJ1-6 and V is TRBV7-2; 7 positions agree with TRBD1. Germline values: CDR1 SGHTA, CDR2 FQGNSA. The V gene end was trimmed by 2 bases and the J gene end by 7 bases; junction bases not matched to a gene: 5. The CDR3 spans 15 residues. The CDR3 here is CASSLNPGGNSPLHF. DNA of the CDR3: TGTGCCAGCAGCTTAAATCCAGGGGGGAATTCACCCCTCCACTTT.

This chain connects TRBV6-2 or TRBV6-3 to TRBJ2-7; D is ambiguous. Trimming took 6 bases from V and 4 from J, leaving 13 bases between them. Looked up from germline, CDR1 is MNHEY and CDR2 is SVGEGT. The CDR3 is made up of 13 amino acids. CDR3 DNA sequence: TGTGCCAGCAGCCGGTCGGACCATTACGAGCAGTACTTC. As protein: CASSRSDHYEQYF.

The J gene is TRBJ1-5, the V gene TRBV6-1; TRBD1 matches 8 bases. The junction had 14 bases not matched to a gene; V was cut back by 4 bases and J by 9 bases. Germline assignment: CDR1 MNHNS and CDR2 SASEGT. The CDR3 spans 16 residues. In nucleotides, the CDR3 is TGTGCCAGCAGTGGGCAGGGACAGGTCCTTCGAGGGCCCCAGCATTTT. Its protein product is CASSGQGQVLRGPQHF.

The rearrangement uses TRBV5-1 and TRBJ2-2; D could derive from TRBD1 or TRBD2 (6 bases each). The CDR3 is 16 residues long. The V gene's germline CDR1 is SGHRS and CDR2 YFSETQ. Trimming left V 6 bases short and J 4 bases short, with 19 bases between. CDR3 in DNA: TGCGCCAGCACTCTCATCTCGGGGGCGGGCACCGGGGAGCTGTTTTTT. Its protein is CASTLISGAGTGELFF.

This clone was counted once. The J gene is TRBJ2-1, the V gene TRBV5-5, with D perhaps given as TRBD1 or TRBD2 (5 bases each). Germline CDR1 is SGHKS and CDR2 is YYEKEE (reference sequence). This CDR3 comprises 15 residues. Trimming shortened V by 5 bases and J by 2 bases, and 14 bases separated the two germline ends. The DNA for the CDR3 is TGTGCCAGCAGGTTCCGGGACCCGCCCTACAATGAGCAGTTCTTC. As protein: CASRFRDPPYNEQFF.

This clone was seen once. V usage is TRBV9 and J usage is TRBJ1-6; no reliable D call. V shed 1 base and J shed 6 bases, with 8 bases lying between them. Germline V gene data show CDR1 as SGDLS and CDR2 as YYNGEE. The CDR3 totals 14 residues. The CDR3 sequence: CASSVNAGNSPLHF. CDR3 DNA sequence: TGTGCCAGCAGCGTAAATGCGGGTAATTCACCCCTCCACTTT.

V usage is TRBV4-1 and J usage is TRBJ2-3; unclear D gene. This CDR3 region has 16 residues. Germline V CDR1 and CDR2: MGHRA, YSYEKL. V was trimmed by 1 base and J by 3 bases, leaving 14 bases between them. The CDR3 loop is CASSQAGPRPTDTQYF. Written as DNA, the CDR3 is TGCGCCAGCAGCCAAGCAGGACCTCGCCCGACAGATACGCAGTATTTT.

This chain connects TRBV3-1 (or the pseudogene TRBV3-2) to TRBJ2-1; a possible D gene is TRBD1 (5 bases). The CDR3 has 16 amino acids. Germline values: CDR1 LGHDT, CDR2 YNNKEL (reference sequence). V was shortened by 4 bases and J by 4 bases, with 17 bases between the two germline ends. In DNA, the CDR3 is TGTGCCAGCAGCCGCCTCAGGGAAGGTACATACAATGAGCAGTTCTTC. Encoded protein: CASSRLREGTYNEQFF.

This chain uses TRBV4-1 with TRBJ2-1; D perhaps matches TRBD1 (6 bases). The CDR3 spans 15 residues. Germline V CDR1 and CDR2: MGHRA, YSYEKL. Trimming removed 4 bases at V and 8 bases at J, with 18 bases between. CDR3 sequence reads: CASSLTAPGQDEQFF. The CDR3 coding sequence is TGCGCCAGCAGCCTCACCGCCCCGGGACAAGATGAGCAGTTCTTC.

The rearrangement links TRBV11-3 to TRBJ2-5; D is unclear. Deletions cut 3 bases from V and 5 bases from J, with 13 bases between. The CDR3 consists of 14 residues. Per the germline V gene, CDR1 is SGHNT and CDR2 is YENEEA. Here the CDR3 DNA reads TGTGCCAGCAGCTTGTGTAAGGGCATGGAGACCCAGTACTTC. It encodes CASSLCKGMETQYF. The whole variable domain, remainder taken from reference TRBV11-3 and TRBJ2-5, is EAGVVQSPRYKIIEKKQPVAFWCNPISGHNTLYWYLQNLGQGPELLIRYENEEAVDDSQLPKDRFSAERLKGVDSTLKIQPAELGDSAVYLCASSLCKGMETQYFGPGTRLLVL.

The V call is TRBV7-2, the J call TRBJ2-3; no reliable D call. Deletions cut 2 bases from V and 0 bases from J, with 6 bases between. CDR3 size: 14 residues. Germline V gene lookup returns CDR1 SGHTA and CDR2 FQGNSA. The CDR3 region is CASSLPPSTDTQYF. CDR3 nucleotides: TGTGCCAGCAGCTTACCCCCCAGCACAGATACGCAGTATTTT.

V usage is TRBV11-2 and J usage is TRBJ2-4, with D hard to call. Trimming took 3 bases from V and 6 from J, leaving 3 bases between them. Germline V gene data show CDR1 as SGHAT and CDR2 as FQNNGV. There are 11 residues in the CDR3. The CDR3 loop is CASSLGNIQYF. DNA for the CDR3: TGTGCCAGCAGCTTGGGAAACATTCAGTACTTC.

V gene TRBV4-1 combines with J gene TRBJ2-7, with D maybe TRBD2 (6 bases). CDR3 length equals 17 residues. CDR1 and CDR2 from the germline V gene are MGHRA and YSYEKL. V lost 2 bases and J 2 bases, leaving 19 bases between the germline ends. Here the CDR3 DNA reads TGCGCCAGCAGCCAAATGCGGGCCCGGGACTTTACCTACGAGCAGTACTTC. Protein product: CASSQMRARDFTYEQYF.

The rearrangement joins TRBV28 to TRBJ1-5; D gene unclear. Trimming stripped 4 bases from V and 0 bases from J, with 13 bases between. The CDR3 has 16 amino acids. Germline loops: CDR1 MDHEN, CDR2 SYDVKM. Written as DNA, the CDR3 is TGTGCCAGCAGTTCCCCGGCCGGGTATAGCAATCAGCCCCAGCATTTT. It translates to CASSSPAGYSNQPQHF.

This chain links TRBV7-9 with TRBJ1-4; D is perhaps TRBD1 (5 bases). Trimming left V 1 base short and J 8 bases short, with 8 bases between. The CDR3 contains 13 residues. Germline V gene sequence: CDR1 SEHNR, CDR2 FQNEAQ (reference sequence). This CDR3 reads CASSLGWGEKLFF. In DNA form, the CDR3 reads TGTGCCAGCAGCTTAGGGTGGGGCGAAAAACTGTTTTTT.

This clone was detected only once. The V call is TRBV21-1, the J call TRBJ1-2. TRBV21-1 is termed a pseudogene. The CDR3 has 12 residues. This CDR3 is CASSGRVRGYTF. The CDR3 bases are TGTGCCAGCAGCGGTCGGGTGCGAGGCTACACCTTC.

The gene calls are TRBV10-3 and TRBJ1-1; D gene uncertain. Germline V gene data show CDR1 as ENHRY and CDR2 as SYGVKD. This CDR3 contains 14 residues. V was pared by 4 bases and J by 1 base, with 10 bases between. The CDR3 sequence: CAISVAGGNTEAFF. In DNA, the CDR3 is TGTGCCATCAGTGTGGCGGGAGGGAACACTGAAGCTTTCTTT.

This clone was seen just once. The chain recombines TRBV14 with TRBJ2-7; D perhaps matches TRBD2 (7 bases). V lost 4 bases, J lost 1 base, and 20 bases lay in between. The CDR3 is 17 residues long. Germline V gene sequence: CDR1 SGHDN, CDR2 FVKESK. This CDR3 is CASSPLVWGGPSYEQYF. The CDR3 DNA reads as TGTGCCAGCAGCCCCCTCGTTTGGGGGGGCCCGTCCTACGAGCAGTACTTC.